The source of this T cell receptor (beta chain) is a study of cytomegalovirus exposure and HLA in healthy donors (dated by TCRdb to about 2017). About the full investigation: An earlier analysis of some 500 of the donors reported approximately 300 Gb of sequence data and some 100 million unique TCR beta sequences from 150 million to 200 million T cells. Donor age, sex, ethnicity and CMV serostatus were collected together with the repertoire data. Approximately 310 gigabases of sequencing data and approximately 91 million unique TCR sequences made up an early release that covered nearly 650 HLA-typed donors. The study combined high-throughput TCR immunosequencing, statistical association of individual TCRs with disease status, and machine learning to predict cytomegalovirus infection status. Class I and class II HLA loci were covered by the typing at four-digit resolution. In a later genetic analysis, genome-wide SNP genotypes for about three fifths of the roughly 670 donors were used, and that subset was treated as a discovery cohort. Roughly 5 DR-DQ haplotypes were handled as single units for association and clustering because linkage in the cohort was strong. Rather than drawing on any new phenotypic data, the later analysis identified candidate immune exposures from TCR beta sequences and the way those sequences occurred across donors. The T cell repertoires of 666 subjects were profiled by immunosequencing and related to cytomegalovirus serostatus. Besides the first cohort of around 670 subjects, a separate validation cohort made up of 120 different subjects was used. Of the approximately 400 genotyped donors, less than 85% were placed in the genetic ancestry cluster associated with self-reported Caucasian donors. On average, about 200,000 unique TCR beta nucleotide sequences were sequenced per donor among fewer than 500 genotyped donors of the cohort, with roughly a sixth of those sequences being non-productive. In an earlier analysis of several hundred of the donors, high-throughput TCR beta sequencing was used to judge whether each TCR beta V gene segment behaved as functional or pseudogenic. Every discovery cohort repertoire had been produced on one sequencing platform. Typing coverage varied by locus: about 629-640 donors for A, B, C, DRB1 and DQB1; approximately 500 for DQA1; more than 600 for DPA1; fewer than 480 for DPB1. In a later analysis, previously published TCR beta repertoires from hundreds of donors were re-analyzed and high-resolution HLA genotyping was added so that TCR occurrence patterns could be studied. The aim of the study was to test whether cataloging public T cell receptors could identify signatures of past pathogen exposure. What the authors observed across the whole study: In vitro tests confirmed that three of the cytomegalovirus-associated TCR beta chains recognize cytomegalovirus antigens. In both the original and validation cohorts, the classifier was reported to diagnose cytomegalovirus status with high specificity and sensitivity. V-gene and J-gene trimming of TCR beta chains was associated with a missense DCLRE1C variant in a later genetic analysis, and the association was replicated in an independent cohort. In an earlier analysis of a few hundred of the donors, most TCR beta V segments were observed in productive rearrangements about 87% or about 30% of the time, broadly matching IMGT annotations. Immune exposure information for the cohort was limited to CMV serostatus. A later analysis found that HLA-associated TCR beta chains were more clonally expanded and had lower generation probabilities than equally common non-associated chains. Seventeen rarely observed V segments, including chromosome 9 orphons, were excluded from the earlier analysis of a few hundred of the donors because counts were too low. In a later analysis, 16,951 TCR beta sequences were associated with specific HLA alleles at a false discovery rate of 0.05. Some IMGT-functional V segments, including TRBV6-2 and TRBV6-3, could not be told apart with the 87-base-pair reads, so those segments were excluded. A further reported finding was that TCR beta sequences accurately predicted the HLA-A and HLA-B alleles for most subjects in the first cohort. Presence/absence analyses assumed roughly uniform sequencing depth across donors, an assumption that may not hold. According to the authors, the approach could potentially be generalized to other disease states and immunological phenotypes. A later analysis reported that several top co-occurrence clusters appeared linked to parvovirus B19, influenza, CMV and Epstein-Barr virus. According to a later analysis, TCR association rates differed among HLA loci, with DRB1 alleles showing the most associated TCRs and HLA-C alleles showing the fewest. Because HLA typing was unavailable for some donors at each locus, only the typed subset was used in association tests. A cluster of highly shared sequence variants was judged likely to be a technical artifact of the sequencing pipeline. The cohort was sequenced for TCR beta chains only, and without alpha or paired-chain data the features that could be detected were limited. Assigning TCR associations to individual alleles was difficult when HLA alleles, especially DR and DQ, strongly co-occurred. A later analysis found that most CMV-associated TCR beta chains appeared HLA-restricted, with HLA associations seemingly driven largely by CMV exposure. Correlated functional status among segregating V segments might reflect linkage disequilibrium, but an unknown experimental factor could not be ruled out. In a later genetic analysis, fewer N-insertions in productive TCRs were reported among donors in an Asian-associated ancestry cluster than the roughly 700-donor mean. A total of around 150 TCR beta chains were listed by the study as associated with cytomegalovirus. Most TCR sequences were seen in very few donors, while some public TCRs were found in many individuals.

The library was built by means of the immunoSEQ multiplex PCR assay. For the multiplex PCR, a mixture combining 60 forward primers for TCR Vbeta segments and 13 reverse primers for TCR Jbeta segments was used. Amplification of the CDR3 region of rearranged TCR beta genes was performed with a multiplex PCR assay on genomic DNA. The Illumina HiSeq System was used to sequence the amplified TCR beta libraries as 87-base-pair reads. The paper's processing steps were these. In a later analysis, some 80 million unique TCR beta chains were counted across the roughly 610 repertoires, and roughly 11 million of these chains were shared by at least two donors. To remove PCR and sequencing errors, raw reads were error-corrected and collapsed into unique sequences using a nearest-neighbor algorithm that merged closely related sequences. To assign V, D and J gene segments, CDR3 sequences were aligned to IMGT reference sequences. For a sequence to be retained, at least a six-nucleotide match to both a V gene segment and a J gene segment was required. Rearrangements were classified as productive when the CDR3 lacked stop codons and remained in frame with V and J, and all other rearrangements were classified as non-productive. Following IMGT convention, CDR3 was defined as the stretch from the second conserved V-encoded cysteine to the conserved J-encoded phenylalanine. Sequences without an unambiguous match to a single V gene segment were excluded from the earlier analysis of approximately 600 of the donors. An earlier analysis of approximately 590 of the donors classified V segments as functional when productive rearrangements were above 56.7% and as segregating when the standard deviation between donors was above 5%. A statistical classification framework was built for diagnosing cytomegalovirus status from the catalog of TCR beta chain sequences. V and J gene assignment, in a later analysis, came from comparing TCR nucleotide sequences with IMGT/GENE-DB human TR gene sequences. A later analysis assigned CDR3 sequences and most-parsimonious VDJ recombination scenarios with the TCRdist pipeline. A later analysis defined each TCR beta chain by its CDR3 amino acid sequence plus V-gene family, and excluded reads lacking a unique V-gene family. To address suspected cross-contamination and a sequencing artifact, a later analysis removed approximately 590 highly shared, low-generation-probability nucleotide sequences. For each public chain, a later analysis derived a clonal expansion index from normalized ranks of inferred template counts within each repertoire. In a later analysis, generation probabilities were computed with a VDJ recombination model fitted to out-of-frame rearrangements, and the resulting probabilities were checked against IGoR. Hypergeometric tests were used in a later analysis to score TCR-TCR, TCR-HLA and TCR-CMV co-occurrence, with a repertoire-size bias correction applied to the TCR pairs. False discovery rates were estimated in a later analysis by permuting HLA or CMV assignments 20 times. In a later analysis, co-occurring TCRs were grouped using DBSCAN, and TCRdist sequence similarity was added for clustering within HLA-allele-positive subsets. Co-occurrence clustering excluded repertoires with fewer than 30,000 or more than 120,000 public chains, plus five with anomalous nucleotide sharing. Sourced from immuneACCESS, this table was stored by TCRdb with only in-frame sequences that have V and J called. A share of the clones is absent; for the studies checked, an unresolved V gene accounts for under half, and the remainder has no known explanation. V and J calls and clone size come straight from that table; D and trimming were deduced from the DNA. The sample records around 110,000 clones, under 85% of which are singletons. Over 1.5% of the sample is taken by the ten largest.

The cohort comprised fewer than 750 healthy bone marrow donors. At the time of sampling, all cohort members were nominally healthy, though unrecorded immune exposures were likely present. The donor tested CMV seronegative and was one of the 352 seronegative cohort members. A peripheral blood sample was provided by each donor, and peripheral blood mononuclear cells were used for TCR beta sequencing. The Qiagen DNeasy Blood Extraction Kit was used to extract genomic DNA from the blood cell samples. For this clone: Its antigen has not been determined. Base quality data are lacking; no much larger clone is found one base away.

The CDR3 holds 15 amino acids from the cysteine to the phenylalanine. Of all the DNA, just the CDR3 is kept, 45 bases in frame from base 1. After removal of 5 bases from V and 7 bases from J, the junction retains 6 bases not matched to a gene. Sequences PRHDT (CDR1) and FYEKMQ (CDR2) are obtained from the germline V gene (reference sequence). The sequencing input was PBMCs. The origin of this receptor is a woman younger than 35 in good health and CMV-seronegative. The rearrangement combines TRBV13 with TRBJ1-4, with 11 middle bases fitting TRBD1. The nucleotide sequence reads TGTGCCAGCAGCATGAGGACAGGGGGCGGTGAAAAACTGTTTTTT. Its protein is CASSMRTGGGEKLFF. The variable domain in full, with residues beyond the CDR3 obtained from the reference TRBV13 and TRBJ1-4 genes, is AAGVIQSPRHLIKEKRETATLKCYPIPRHDTVYWYQQGPGQDPQFLISFYEKMQSDKGSIPDRFSAQQFSDYHSELNMSSLELGDSALYFCASSMRTGGGEKLFFGSGTQLSVL.